This T cell receptor (beta chain) is from a study of PD-L1 blockade in urothelial cancer. Germline lookup yields CDR1 MNHNS and CDR2 SASEGT. CDR3 size: 11 residues. V shed 6 bases and J shed 5 bases, with 7 bases lying between them. This clone was detected only a few times. The data were produced by immunoSEQ multiplex PCR, yet TCRdb's version contains in-frame clones alone and is incomplete. The table shows 30,000 to 35,000 clones, with 65% to 90% occurring only once. V and J are TRBV6-1 and TRBJ1-1; D gene ambiguous. The source was PBMCs, collected around atezolizumab (anti-PD-L1) treatment. The clonotype was recovered from a man in his sixties with urothelial cancer. The CDR3 here is CASSPATEAFF. CDR3 DNA sequence: TGTGCCAGCAGCCCCGCGACTGAAGCTTTCTTT.